The clone carrying this T cell receptor (beta chain) came up a few times. As yet, its antigen is unknown. The sample belongs to a study of T cells in Graves' hyperthyroidism and ophthalmopathy. Disease duration under 2 months; hyperthyroidism patients were aged 18 to 65. Patients showing uncontrolled infection, other autoimmune disease, pregnancy or lactation were ineligible. Germline V CDR1 and CDR2: SQVTM, ANQGSEA. The CDR3 extends over 15 amino acids. V was pared by 6 bases and J by 4 bases, with 7 bases of the junction left unmatched. Amplified regions were TCR beta CDR3 sequences from RNA transcripts. Carried out on the TCR CDR3, a first-round RT-PCR used the HTBI primer set. A single record per CDR3 protein comes from TCRdb applying MiXCR to the multiplex PCR reads. The table records roughly 740,000 distinct CDR3 sequences, around 17% of them present only once. Study-level points and caveats: Most thyroid clonotypes with frequency above 0.001 were detected in blood.

The sample consisted of blood. This sequence joins TRBV29-1 and TRBJ2-7; 15 bases match TRBD2. The receptor was derived from a man aged 18-30 years with Graves' hyperthyroidism. For the CDR3, the DNA is TGCAGCGTACAGGGACTAGCGGGAGGACTTTACGAGCAGTACTTC. Encoded protein: CSVQGLAGGLYEQYF.